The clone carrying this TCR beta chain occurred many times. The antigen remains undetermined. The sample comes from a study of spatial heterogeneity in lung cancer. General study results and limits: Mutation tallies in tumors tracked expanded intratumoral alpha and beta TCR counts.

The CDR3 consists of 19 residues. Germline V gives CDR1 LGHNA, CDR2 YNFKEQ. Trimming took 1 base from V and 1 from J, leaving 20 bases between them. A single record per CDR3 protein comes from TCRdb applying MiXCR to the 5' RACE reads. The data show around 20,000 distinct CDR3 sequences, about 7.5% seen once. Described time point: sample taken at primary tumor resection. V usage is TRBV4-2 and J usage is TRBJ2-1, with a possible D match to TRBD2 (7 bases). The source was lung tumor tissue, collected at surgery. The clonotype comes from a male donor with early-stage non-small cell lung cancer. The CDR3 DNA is TGTGCCAGCAGCCAAGTGGGGGGGCCGGGCGGAGCGTCCTACAATGAGCAGTTCTTC. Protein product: CASSQVGGPGGASYNEQFF.